Shown below are 15 T cell receptor beta chains from a single sample sequenced in a study of T cell repertoires in cytomegalovirus infection (dated by TCRdb to about 2019). Sequencing was carried out with an Illumina HiSeq 1500. TCRdb handled the public reads itself, with Q25 trimming in fastp and clone calling in MiXCR, and kept productive beta chains. Every distinct CDR3 protein forms one entry, paired with its most common genes and DNA. Here the sample has fewer than 550,000 distinct CDR3 sequences; around 11% occur a single time. The top ten clonotypes cover roughly 10% of the sample. Material: PBMCs. Source of these receptors: a human donor in good health (CMV status not recorded). Some clones in this sample may be carry-over from other donors' samples.

The V and J genes are TRBV20-1 and TRBJ1-2; D might be TRBD1 (5 bases). The CDR3 consists of 15 residues. Between the trimmed V and J ends, which lost 1 base and 2 bases, there was a span of 14 bases. Germline assignment: CDR1 DFQATT and CDR2 SNEGSKA (reference sequence). CDR3 in DNA: TGCAGTGCTAGAGGCCCGGGACGGACGAACTATGGCTACACCTTC. This codes for CSARGPGRTNYGYTF.

This clonotype was detected many times. The chain is built from TRBV25-1 and TRBJ1-1; unclear D gene. Germline V CDR1 and CDR2: MGHDK, SYGVNS. With 2 bases removed from V and 2 bases from J, the gap between germline ends came to 12 bases. The CDR3 contains 15 residues. The CDR3 coding sequence is TGTGCCAGCAGTGAACCGGGAGACCTCAACACTGAAGCTTTCTTT. It specifies CASSEPGDLNTEAFF.

In its sample, this clonotype was seen many times. V gene TRBV11-3 combines with J gene TRBJ2-5; possibly TRBD2 for D (6 bases). Trimming took 4 bases from V and 7 from J, leaving 19 bases between them. Looked up from germline, CDR1 is SGHNT and CDR2 is YENEEA. The CDR3 loop spans 15 amino acids. The DNA of the CDR3 is TGTGCCAGCAGCTCCAGCCCACGGAGGGGAGTGACCCAGTACTTC. Translated, it gives CASSSSPRRGVTQYF. Complete variable domain (other parts from reference TRBV11-3 and TRBJ2-5): EAGVVQSPRYKIIEKKQPVAFWCNPISGHNTLYWYLQNLGQGPELLIRYENEEAVDDSQLPKDRFSAERLKGVDSTLKIQPAELGDSAVYLCASSSSPRRGVTQYFGPGTRLLVL.

The sample holds many counts of this clonotype. The chain uses TRBV27 and TRBJ1-1; D unresolved. Germline V gene data show CDR1 as MNHEY and CDR2 as SMNVEV (reference sequence). The CDR3 is 17 amino acids. The V and J ends lost 5 bases and 2 bases respectively, with 21 bases between them. The CDR3 spells CASSPGPTEGLNTEAFF. In DNA form, the CDR3 reads TGTGCCAGCAGTCCGGGCCCCACTGAGGGCTTAAACACTGAAGCTTTCTTT.

J is TRBJ2-3 and V is TRBV15; D possibly corresponds to TRBD2 (5 bases). Deletions cut 7 bases from V and 4 bases from J, with 15 bases between. Per germline, CDR1 LNHNV and CDR2 YYDKDF (reference sequence). CDR3 length: 14 amino acids. The CDR3 sequence is CATTGILGADTQYF. CDR3 in DNA: TGTGCCACCACCGGGATTCTCGGGGCAGATACGCAGTATTTT.

A few counts support this clonotype. The chain is built from TRBV20-1 and TRBJ2-1, with TRBD2 identical over 8 bases. J gave up 0 bases and V 1 base, and 11 bases lay outside the gene matches. The CDR3 covers 18 residues. Looked up from germline, CDR1 is DFQATT and CDR2 is SNEGSKA (reference sequence). CDR3 residues: CSARAGTRGNSSYNEQFF. CDR3 sequence (DNA): TGCAGTGCTAGAGCCGGGACTAGGGGAAACAGCTCCTACAATGAGCAGTTCTTC.

This clonotype was counted between two and nine times. The chain recombines TRBV12-3 or TRBV12-4 with TRBJ1-4; 8 bases match TRBD1. With 2 bases clipped from V and 14 bases from J, the junction kept 7 bases outside the gene matches. The CDR3 runs 13 residues. The CDR3 DNA is TGTGCCAGCAGTTTAATAACAGGGGGGGGTCTGTTTTTT. Protein product: CASSLITGGGLFF.

There are many counts of this clonotype. The chain couples TRBV4-1 to TRBJ1-5; D is unclear. The CDR3 totals 15 residues. CDR1 MGHRA and CDR2 YSYEKL come from the germline V gene. Deletions cut 1 base from V and 6 bases from J, with 13 bases between. The CDR3 nucleotides are TGCGCCAGCAGCCAAGGTCCACGGGCGGCTCAGCCCCAGCATTTT. Residues: CASSQGPRAAQPQHF.

This clonotype was detected ten times or more. J is TRBJ2-1 and V is TRBV19; D gene unclear. There are 15 residues in the CDR3. The V gene lost 2 bases and the J gene lost 0 bases, with 8 bases spanning the gap. Per germline, CDR1 LNHDA and CDR2 SQIVND (reference sequence). The CDR3 loop is CASSILRSSYNEQFF. The CDR3 DNA reads as TGTGCCAGTAGTATATTAAGGAGCTCCTACAATGAGCAGTTCTTC.

V and J are TRBV9 and TRBJ2-1; 7 bases are a match to TRBD2. Germline V gives CDR1 SGDLS, CDR2 YYNGEE. Losses at the gene ends were 0 bases for V and 10 bases for J; bases not matched to a gene: 7. This CDR3 has 14 residues. For the CDR3, the DNA is TGTGCCAGCAGCGTAGAACCCGGGGGGTGGGAGCAGTTCTTC. Translated, it gives CASSVEPGGWEQFF. The full variable domain, with the rest looked up from reference TRBV9 and TRBJ2-1, is DSGVTQTPKHLITATGQRVTLRCSPRSGDLSVYWYQQSLDQGLQFLIQYYNGEERAKGNILERFSAQQFPDLHSELNLSSLELGDSALYFCASSVEPGGWEQFFGPGTRLTVL.

This clonotype has more than one count but fewer than ten. The chain employs TRBV28 and TRBJ1-5, with D hard to call. Germline V gives CDR1 MDHEN, CDR2 SYDVKM. The CDR3 length is 14 residues. V lost 3 bases to trimming and J lost 0 bases, with 6 bases between them. This CDR3 reads CASSFYHSNQPQHF. CDR3 in DNA: TGTGCCAGCAGTTTCTACCATAGCAATCAGCCCCAGCATTTT. The full variable domain, in which reference TRBV28 and TRBJ1-5 provide the parts outside the CDR3, is DVKVTQSSRYLVKRTGEKVFLECVQDMDHENMFWYRQDPGLGLRLIYFSYDVKMKEKGDIPEGYSVSREKKERFSLILESASTNQTSMYLCASSFYHSNQPQHFGDGTRLSIL.

This clonotype was counted many times. The V gene is TRBV7-9, the J gene TRBJ1-4; 7 nucleotides align to TRBD1. J lost 5 bases, V lost 5 bases, and 8 bases had no gene match. The CDR3 covers 15 residues. Per the germline V gene, CDR1 is SEHNR and CDR2 is FQNEAQ (reference sequence). The CDR3: CASSPDGTVNEKLFF. The CDR3 DNA reads as TGTGCCAGCAGCCCCGACGGGACAGTGAATGAAAAACTGTTTTTT.

In its sample, this clonotype was seen many times. The rearrangement uses TRBV18 and TRBJ1-1; TRBD1 is a possible D gene (6 bases). Germline V gene sequence: CDR1 KGHSH, CDR2 LQKENI. V shed 3 bases and J shed 5 bases, with 10 bases lying between them. This CDR3 comprises 13 residues. The CDR3 loop reads CASSPSQGTEAFF. The DNA of the CDR3 is TGTGCCAGCTCACCCTCACAGGGAACTGAAGCTTTCTTT.

This clonotype was observed a few times. For the CDR3, the DNA is TGCAGTGCTGAGACCTACAGGGGGGAAAGCTATGGCTACACCTTC. This gives the protein CSAETYRGESYGYTF. This chain uses TRBV20-1 with TRBJ1-2, with 8 bases lining up with TRBD1. Germline V gives CDR1 DFQATT, CDR2 SNEGSKA (reference sequence). This CDR3 has 15 residues. The V gene end was trimmed by 5 bases and the J gene end by 4 bases; junction bases not matched to a gene: 12.

This clonotype occurred many times. The chain links TRBV10-2 to TRBJ2-7; tentatively, D is TRBD1 (6 bases). Deletions cut 3 bases from V and 0 bases from J, with 15 bases between. Germline CDR1 reads WSHSY; CDR2 reads SAAADI. The CDR3 consists of 16 residues. CDR3 amino acids: CASSERQAPSSYEQYF. CDR3 nucleotide sequence: TGCGCCAGCAGTGAAAGACAGGCACCTAGCTCCTACGAGCAGTACTTC.